Presented here are 26 T cell receptor beta chains from one specimen sequenced in a study of cytomegalovirus exposure and HLA in healthy donors. A multiplex PCR was run with 60 Vbeta primers and 13 Jbeta primers. TCRdb's table, derived via immunoSEQ multiplex PCR, lists solely in-frame clones and lacks some. This sample has about 180,000 clones; about four fifths occur once, and the top ten carry less than 2%. The sequencing input was PBMCs. The receptor source for this set is a man aged 35 to 55 in good health and CMV-seronegative.

The chain couples TRBV6-4 to TRBJ2-2, with a possible D match to TRBD1 (6 bases). This CDR3 spans 15 amino acids. Deletions cut 6 bases from V and 4 bases from J, with 15 bases between. Germline assignment: CDR1 MRHNA and CDR2 SNTAGT. The CDR3 DNA is TGTGCCAGCAGCCTCGGTAGGGGGAGCACCGGGGAGCTGTTTTTT. It specifies CASSLGRGSTGELFF.

Only a few counts were recorded for this clone. This chain links TRBV6-6 with TRBJ2-1; 7 bases agree with TRBD2. The CDR3 has 16 residues. V lost 0 bases, J lost 10 bases, and 12 bases stayed unmatched. Germline lookup yields CDR1 MNHNY and CDR2 SVGAGI (reference sequence). This CDR3 is CASSYSGGGSGEEQFF. CDR3 nucleotides: TGTGCCAGCAGTTACTCTGGGGGAGGGTCTGGCGAAGAGCAGTTCTTC.

This chain connects TRBV2 to TRBJ2-1; possible D gene TRBD2, 6 bases. CDR3 length equals 14 residues. Trimming took off 0 bases at V and 10 bases at J, with 13 bases between the two ends. From germline, CDR1 is SNHLY and CDR2 FYNNEI. The CDR3 sequence is CASSEAFRLAEQFF. CDR3 DNA: TGTGCCAGCAGTGAAGCTTTTCGGCTAGCGGAGCAGTTCTTC.

The chain combines TRBV7-2 with TRBJ2-7; a weak D match, TRBD1 (5 bases). CDR1 is SGHTA and CDR2 is FQGNSA in the germline V gene. Trimming cost V 4 bases and J 2 bases, with 12 bases left between them. This CDR3 comprises 14 residues. The DNA of the CDR3 is TGTGCCAGCAGCTCGCAGGGCCCCACCTACGAGCAGTACTTC. It yields the protein CASSSQGPTYEQYF.

This chain links TRBV11-2 with TRBJ2-7, with D tentatively TRBD1 (5 bases). Germline assignment: CDR1 SGHAT and CDR2 FQNNGV. V lost 1 base and J lost 3, with 10 bases in between. The CDR3 length is 14 residues. The CDR3 region is CASSLVQRGYEQYF. Here the CDR3 DNA reads TGTGCCAGCAGCTTAGTTCAAAGGGGCTACGAGCAGTACTTC.

This clone was picked up a small number of times. This sequence joins TRBV2 and TRBJ1-1; D is perhaps TRBD1 (6 bases). V dropped 2 bases and J dropped 0 bases, with 13 bases sitting between them. The germline V gene encodes CDR1 SNHLY and CDR2 FYNNEI. This CDR3 is 16 amino acids long. This chain's CDR3 is CASSERSHRVNTEAFF. The CDR3 coding sequence is TGTGCCAGCAGTGAACGATCCCACAGGGTGAACACTGAAGCTTTCTTT.

This clone was seen only a few times. The chain has TRBV10-3 and TRBJ1-2, with TRBD1 as a possible D gene (5 bases). The CDR3 sequence is 12 residues long. V lost 7 bases, J lost 4 bases, and 10 bases lay in between. Germline CDR1 is ENHRY and CDR2 is SYGVKD. CDR3 nucleotides: TGTGCCATCACCGACAGAGGCTATGGCTACACCTTC. It codes for CAITDRGYGYTF.

The chain combines TRBV6-6 with TRBJ2-2, with D maybe TRBD2 (5 bases). The CDR3 consists of 16 residues. CDR1 is MNHNY and CDR2 is SVGAGI in the germline V gene (reference sequence). V gave up 2 bases and J gave up 0 bases, with 10 bases separating them. CDR3 sequence (DNA): TGTGCCAGCAGTTACGACCCCGGGACGAACACCGGGGAGCTGTTTTTT. Its translation: CASSYDPGTNTGELFF.

This clone has a handful of counts. The chain joins TRBV28 to TRBJ2-7, with D perhaps TRBD1 (5 bases). Germline CDR1 is MDHEN and CDR2 is SYDVKM. The CDR3 spans 12 residues. Trimming removed 3 bases from V and 8 bases from J, with 11 bases in between. CDR3 nucleotides: TGTGCCAGCAGTTTGTTTCAGGGTAAGCAGTACTTC. Protein product: CASSLFQGKQYF.

The gene calls are TRBV9 and TRBJ2-2, with TRBD2 identical over 8 bases. The CDR3 has 15 amino acids. Germline V gene lookup returns CDR1 SGDLS and CDR2 YYNGEE. V lost 1 base and J lost 7; bases outside the gene matches: 6. Written as DNA, the CDR3 is TGTGCCAGCAGCGTAACGGGGGGGCGGGGCGGGGAGCTGTTTTTT. Translating it yields CASSVTGGRGGELFF.

The rearrangement links TRBV7-2 to TRBJ2-7; perhaps TRBD2 as D (6 bases). Trimming pared 5 bases from V and 1 base from J, leaving 15 bases between. There are 15 residues in the CDR3. The germline gives CDR1 SGHTA, CDR2 FQGNSA. DNA for the CDR3: TGTGCCAGCAGCGAGGGACTTCTTGCATCCTACGAGCAGTACTTC. Protein product: CASSEGLLASYEQYF.

J is TRBJ1-5 and V is TRBV11-2, with 7 bases lining up with TRBD1. The V and J ends lost 5 bases and 2 bases, in that order; junction bases with no gene match: 6. CDR1 SGHAT and CDR2 FQNNGV come from the germline V gene. The CDR3 covers 15 residues. The CDR3 reads CASSGRTGGNQPQHF. The CDR3 DNA sequence: TGTGCCAGCAGCGGAAGGACAGGCGGCAATCAGCCCCAGCATTTT.

V is TRBV7-9 and J is TRBJ2-3, with D maybe TRBD2 (5 bases). CDR3 length: 15 amino acids. Between the trimmed V and J ends, which lost 1 base and 0 bases, there was a span of 8 bases. Germline CDR1 SEHNR, CDR2 FQNEAQ (reference sequence). CDR3 sequence: CASSLGRTSTDTQYF. The CDR3 nucleotides read TGTGCCAGCAGCTTAGGTAGGACTAGCACAGATACGCAGTATTTT.

This chain joins TRBV6-5 and TRBJ1-1, with 8 bases fitting TRBD1. Germline V gene lookup returns CDR1 MNHEY and CDR2 SVGAGI. Trimming at V came to 5 bases and at J to 4 bases, leaving 6 bases not matched to a gene. The CDR3 runs to 14 residues. As DNA, the CDR3 is TGTGCCAGCAGTAGAGGCAGGGGGCCCACTGAAGCTTTCTTT. Translation: CASSRGRGPTEAFF.

The CDR3 spells CASSYDGTEGYTF. In nucleotides, the CDR3 is TGTGCCAGCAGTTACGATGGAACAGAAGGCTACACCTTC. The chain uses TRBV6-6 and TRBJ1-2; D is uncertain. V was trimmed by 2 bases and J by 8 bases, leaving 12 bases between them. The CDR3 consists of 13 residues. Germline V gives CDR1 MNHNY, CDR2 SVGAGI (reference sequence).

V and J are TRBV27 and TRBJ1-1; 8 bases fit TRBD1. The J segment lost 1 base and the V segment lost 4 bases, leaving 8 bases of the junction unmatched. The CDR3 loop spans 16 amino acids. The germline V gene encodes CDR1 MNHEY and CDR2 SMNVEV (reference sequence). The CDR3 reads CASSSRPDRANTEAFF. CDR3 coding DNA: TGTGCCAGCAGTTCCCGCCCGGACAGGGCGAACACTGAAGCTTTCTTT.

In nucleotides, the CDR3 is TGTGCCAGCAGCCCAGGGACTAGCACAGATACGCAGTATTTT. Translation gives CASSPGTSTDTQYF. The V gene is TRBV11-2, the J gene TRBJ2-3; D is possibly TRBD2 (6 bases). There are 14 residues in the CDR3. The germline V gene encodes CDR1 SGHAT and CDR2 FQNNGV. The ends were cut back, 5 bases at V and 0 bases at J, with 9 bases in the middle.

The chain links TRBV27 to TRBJ2-3; TRBD2 agrees at 9 bases. The germline gives CDR1 MNHEY, CDR2 SMNVEV (reference sequence). The CDR3 has 16 amino acids. V lost 1 base and J lost 2; bases outside the gene matches: 4. DNA for the CDR3: TGTGCCAGCAGTTTATGGCGGGAGGGCCCCACAGATACGCAGTATTTT. Amino acid sequence: CASSLWREGPTDTQYF.

The chain recombines TRBV30 with TRBJ2-6, with a weak D call TRBD1 (6 bases). Germline lookup yields CDR1 GTSNPN and CDR2 SVGIG (reference sequence). Trimming shortened V by 4 bases and J by 4 bases, and 14 bases separated the two germline ends. This CDR3 is 15 amino acids long. CDR3: CAWKTQGFGANVLTF. The CDR3 nucleotides are TGTGCCTGGAAAACCCAGGGGTTCGGGGCCAACGTCCTGACTTTC.

This clone was seen a single time. The chain joins TRBV5-5 to TRBJ1-3; no firm D call. Germline loops: CDR1 SGHKS, CDR2 YYEKEE (reference sequence). Trimming cost V 2 bases and J 4 bases, with 7 bases left between them. The CDR3 is 13 residues long. The CDR3 is CASSLAAGNTIYF. The CDR3 DNA reads TGTGCCAGCAGCTTAGCGGCGGGAAACACCATATATTTT.

V and J are TRBV5-4 and TRBJ1-3; TRBD1 is a possible D gene (5 bases). The CDR3 runs 15 residues. Trimming cost V 3 bases and J 0 bases, with 10 bases left between them. Germline V gene sequence: CDR1 SGHNT, CDR2 YYREEE (reference sequence). As DNA, the CDR3 is TGTGCCAGCAGCTGGGGGGGAACCTCTGGAAACACCATATATTTT. Translation: CASSWGGTSGNTIYF.

The chain has TRBV2 and TRBJ1-1; TRBD1 is a possible D gene (5 bases). The CDR3 has 14 amino acids. V lost 0 bases and J 8 bases, leaving 13 bases between the germline ends. Germline V gives CDR1 SNHLY, CDR2 FYNNEI. The CDR3 region is CASSEALNPGEAFF. CDR3 bases: TGTGCCAGCAGTGAAGCGCTTAACCCAGGGGAAGCTTTCTTT.

The chain carries TRBV28 and TRBJ2-3, with 7 bases matching TRBD2. The length of the CDR3 is 15 residues. The germline gives CDR1 MDHEN, CDR2 SYDVKM. Trimming took 3 bases from V and 3 from J; bases not matched to a gene: 6. The CDR3, as DNA: TGTGCCAGCAGTTTCTGGGGGAGGGCAACAGATACGCAGTATTTT. Amino acid sequence: CASSFWGRATDTQYF.

This chain uses TRBV7-9 with TRBJ1-6, with 8 bases fitting TRBD1. Germline V gene data show CDR1 as SEHNR and CDR2 as FQNEAQ (reference sequence). V shed 3 bases, J shed 9 bases, and the junction held 10 bases outside the gene matches. The CDR3 is 16 amino acids. The CDR3 is CASSFFQGAGSSPLHF. The DNA of the CDR3 is TGTGCCAGCAGCTTTTTCCAGGGGGCCGGTAGTTCACCCCTCCACTTT.

This clone was seen a single time. V usage is TRBV6-6 and J usage is TRBJ2-7; possible D gene TRBD1, 6 bases. There are 15 residues in the CDR3. Trimming took off 0 bases at V and 6 bases at J, with 15 bases between the two ends. CDR1 and CDR2 from the germline V gene are MNHNY and SVGAGI (reference sequence). The CDR3 here is CASSYSNRAQSEQYF. In DNA, the CDR3 is TGTGCCAGCAGTTACTCGAACAGGGCTCAGTCCGAGCAGTACTTC.

This clone was seen just once. The rearrangement links TRBV18 to TRBJ1-1; no reliable D call. The germline gives CDR1 KGHSH, CDR2 LQKENI. V lost 5 bases, J lost 1 base, and 14 bases lay in between. There are 15 residues in the CDR3. CDR3 loop: CASSTSQTPNTEAFF. The CDR3 region has the DNA TGTGCCAGCTCAACCTCACAGACACCGAACACTGAAGCTTTCTTT.